These 19 T cell receptor beta chains share one sample of origin, sequenced in a study of cytomegalovirus exposure and HLA in healthy donors. The PCR was carried out with 60 Vbeta primers and 13 Jbeta primers. Assay used: immunoSEQ multiplex PCR; TCRdb lists only in-frame clones, some missing. The sample shows about 83,000 clones, about four fifths of them seen only once. The sequenced sample was PBMCs. These receptor sequences come from a woman in her twenties or thirties in good health and CMV-seronegative.

The chain couples TRBV10-1 to TRBJ1-1; 7 bases align to TRBD1. The CDR3 has 15 residues. Germline loops: CDR1 WNHNN, CDR2 SYGVQD (reference sequence). V trimming: 5 bases; J trimming: 0 bases; junction bases outside the gene matches: 6. The CDR3 here is CASSTNDRVNTEAFF. In DNA, the CDR3 is TGCGCCAGCAGTACCAACGACAGGGTGAACACTGAAGCTTTCTTT.

The chain combines TRBV30 with TRBJ2-1; D remains unclear. The CDR3 is made up of 13 amino acids. Germline CDR1 is GTSNPN and CDR2 is SVGIG (reference sequence). Trimming shortened V by 2 bases and J by 1 base, and 6 bases separated the two germline ends. In DNA, the CDR3 is TGTGCCTGGAGTCCCAGGTCCTACAATGAGCAGTTCTTC. Its translation: CAWSPRSYNEQFF.

The chain links TRBV5-1 to TRBJ1-4, with 8 bases that match TRBD1. J lost 6 bases, V lost 3 bases, and 4 bases had no gene match. Germline assignment: CDR1 SGHRS and CDR2 YFSETQ. The length of the CDR3 is 14 residues. The CDR3 DNA sequence: TGCGCCAGCAGCTGGACAGGGTCGGATGAAAAACTGTTTTTT. Protein: CASSWTGSDEKLFF.

This chain joins TRBV11-3 and TRBJ2-3, with 8 bases lining up with TRBD2. V was clipped by 0 bases and J by 1 base; unmatched bases: 3. The CDR3 has 16 residues. The germline CDR1 and CDR2 sequences are SGHNT and YENEEA. CDR3 in DNA: TGTGCCAGCAGCTTAGATCCACTAGCGGGCACAGATACGCAGTATTTT. Amino acid sequence: CASSLDPLAGTDTQYF.

The chain is built from TRBV6-1 and TRBJ2-2, with no clear D. The CDR3 loop spans 11 amino acids. Germline V lookup: CDR1 MNHNS, CDR2 SASEGT. The V gene lost 10 bases and the J gene lost 4 bases, with 7 bases spanning the gap. CDR3: CATDFTGELFF. The CDR3 nucleotides read TGTGCCACCGACTTCACCGGGGAGCTGTTTTTT.

The chain uses TRBV6-1 and TRBJ1-1; 9 bases match TRBD1. V was pared by 6 bases and J by 5 bases, with 7 bases of the junction left unmatched. Germline CDR1 and CDR2: MNHNS and SASEGT. CDR3 length: 14 amino acids. This CDR3 is CASSAGQGGTEAFF. In DNA form, the CDR3 reads TGTGCCAGCAGCGCGGGACAGGGTGGGACTGAAGCTTTCTTT.

The chain combines TRBV15 with TRBJ2-4, with a possible D match to TRBD1 (6 bases). V was cut by 4 bases and J by 10 bases, with 11 bases left in between. The CDR3 loop spans 12 amino acids. CDR1 is LNHNV and CDR2 is YYDKDF in the germline V gene (reference sequence). Here the CDR3 reads CATSTTGQIQYF. The CDR3 DNA sequence: TGTGCCACCAGCACGACAGGACAGATTCAGTACTTC.

This chain joins TRBV6-4 and TRBJ1-1; maybe TRBD1 (5 bases). CDR1 and CDR2 from the germline V gene are MRHNA and SNTAGT. The germline V and J ends were trimmed by 7 bases and 2 bases, with 14 bases remaining between them. CDR3 length equals 14 residues. CDR3 nucleotides: TGTGCCAGCATGCAGGGAAGGTCTAACACTGAAGCTTTCTTT. It specifies CASMQGRSNTEAFF.

This chain joins TRBV15 and TRBJ2-7; 7 bases agree with TRBD1. The CDR3 totals 14 residues. The germline gives CDR1 LNHNV, CDR2 YYDKDF (reference sequence). Trimming at V came to 5 bases and at J to 0 bases, leaving 4 bases not matched to a gene. CDR3 sequence reads: CATSVRDSSYEQYF. The CDR3 DNA reads as TGTGCCACCAGCGTCCGGGACAGCTCCTACGAGCAGTACTTC.

The genes are TRBV11-2 and TRBJ1-3; D is possibly TRBD1 (6 bases). The CDR3 length is 17 residues. V was trimmed by 3 bases and J by 0 bases, leaving 15 bases between them. Looked up from germline, CDR1 is SGHAT and CDR2 is FQNNGV. CDR3 in amino acids: CASSLWGQKSSGNTIYF. CDR3 in DNA: TGTGCCAGCAGCTTGTGGGGGCAAAAGAGCTCTGGAAACACCATATATTTT.

The chain carries TRBV11-3 and TRBJ2-2; 7 nucleotides match TRBD1. CDR3 length: 19 amino acids. V trimming: 5 bases; J trimming: 4 bases; junction bases outside the gene matches: 19. Germline V gene lookup returns CDR1 SGHNT and CDR2 YENEEA. The CDR3 loop is CASSPPWTGNASTTGELFF. The CDR3 DNA sequence: TGTGCCAGCAGCCCACCATGGACAGGCAATGCATCAACCACCGGGGAGCTGTTTTTT.

The V and J genes are TRBV4-1 and TRBJ1-1; TRBD1 matches at 7 bases. The V and J ends lost 4 bases and 3 bases, in that order; junction bases with no gene match: 11. Germline CDR1 reads MGHRA; CDR2 reads YSYEKL. This CDR3 is 16 amino acids long. The CDR3 is CASSPGTANLDTEAFF. In DNA form, the CDR3 reads TGCGCCAGCAGCCCCGGGACAGCCAACTTGGACACTGAAGCTTTCTTT.

This clone was detected a few times. This chain uses TRBV7-3 with TRBJ1-1; the D gene is possibly TRBD1 (5 bases). Germline-derived CDR1 and CDR2 are SGHTA and FQGTGA. CDR3 size: 13 residues. Trimming stripped 5 bases from V and 7 bases from J, with 14 bases between. CDR3 in amino acids: CASSRGGRNEAFF. CDR3 sequence (DNA): TGTGCCAGCAGCCGGGGGGGAAGGAATGAAGCTTTCTTT.

The CDR3 sequence is CASSLAGTGGEGYTF. CDR3 DNA sequence: TGTGCCAGCAGCTTAGCCGGGACAGGGGGCGAAGGCTACACCTTC. V usage is TRBV7-9 and J usage is TRBJ1-2, with 12 bases fitting TRBD1. This CDR3 is built from 15 residues. Germline V gene sequence: CDR1 SEHNR, CDR2 FQNEAQ (reference sequence). Unmatched junction bases numbered 4, after V lost 0 bases and J lost 8 bases.

V and J are TRBV19 and TRBJ2-7; 10 bases are shared with TRBD2. CDR1 is LNHDA, CDR2 SQIVND, per germline (reference sequence). J lost 4 bases, V lost 4 bases, and 4 bases had no gene match. This CDR3 contains 14 residues. CDR3: CASSSLTSGYEQYF. CDR3 in DNA: TGTGCCAGTAGTAGCCTGACTAGCGGGTACGAGCAGTACTTC.

The chain uses TRBV5-1 and TRBJ2-6, with a possible D match to TRBD2 (5 bases). The CDR3 loop spans 18 amino acids. Germline V CDR1 and CDR2: SGHRS, YFSETQ. The V and J ends lost 0 bases and 0 bases respectively, with 13 bases between them. The CDR3 nucleotides read TGCGCCAGCAGCTTGGAAGGAGGTATAATCTCTGGGGCCAACGTCCTGACTTTC. As protein: CASSLEGGIISGANVLTF.

V and J are TRBV30 and TRBJ1-2; tentative D call: TRBD1 (6 bases). This CDR3 is 15 amino acids long. CDR1 is GTSNPN and CDR2 is SVGIG in the germline V gene (reference sequence). Trimming stripped 5 bases from V and 2 bases from J, with 18 bases between. CDR3 protein: CAWANPWGHNYGYTF. The CDR3 nucleotides read TGTGCCTGGGCCAATCCATGGGGGCACAACTATGGCTACACCTTC.

This clone was seen a handful of times. The CDR3 DNA is TGTGCCAGCAGCGTCGGGACTAGCGGGAACACCGGGGAGCTGTTTTTT. The encoded protein is CASSVGTSGNTGELFF. The chain recombines TRBV9 with TRBJ2-2; 11 nucleotides line up with TRBD2. With V trimmed by 2 bases and J by 1 base, 1 base remained unmatched. CDR3 length: 16 residues. Germline assignment: CDR1 SGDLS and CDR2 YYNGEE. The full variable domain, rest sourced from reference TRBV9 and TRBJ2-2, is DSGVTQTPKHLITATGQRVTLRCSPRSGDLSVYWYQQSLDQGLQFLIQYYNGEERAKGNILERFSAQQFPDLHSELNLSSLELGDSALYFCASSVGTSGNTGELFFGEGSRLTVL.

This clone was observed once. This rearrangement joins TRBV13 to TRBJ2-3, with 7 bases fitting TRBD2. The V and J ends lost 5 bases and 1 base, in that order; junction bases with no gene match: 6. CDR1 PRHDT and CDR2 FYEKMQ come from the germline V gene (reference sequence). This CDR3 contains 15 residues. The CDR3 DNA is TGTGCCAGCAGCCCGGGCGGGGGAGGCACAGATACGCAGTATTTT. Its protein product is CASSPGGGGTDTQYF.